This T cell receptor (beta chain) derives from a study of blood T cell repertoires in COVID-19. Germline loops: CDR1 KGHDR, CDR2 SFDVKD. Trimming shortened V by 2 bases and J by 10 bases, and 16 bases separated the two germline ends. The CDR3 is made up of 14 amino acids. Among Cohort 3 donors, those recovered had two negative PCRs, clearance, or symptom resolution. Profiling relied on immunoSEQ multiplex PCR, and the TCRdb table lists in-frame clones only, not all of them. The table includes approximately 440,000 clones, 90% detected once. Sequenced input: PBMCs or T cells enriched from blood (not recorded which). The receptor's source is a man between 18 and 35 years old who had recovered from COVID-19. The chain couples TRBV24-1 to TRBJ1-1; the D is unclear. The CDR3 coding sequence is TGTGCCACCAGTGATTCCGGCGGCCTTATTGGAGCTTTCTTT. Its protein is CATSDSGGLIGAFF.